One sample yielded the 26 T cell receptor beta chains listed below, sequenced in a study of T-cell reconstitution after alpha-beta-depleted transplantation in children. It was with unique molecular identifiers that the TCRbeta library was prepared. TCRdb re-called the PCR reads through MiXCR, storing one row per CDR3 protein. Here the sample spans approximately 240,000 distinct CDR3 sequences, roughly a tenth being singletons. Sequencing used PBMCs, obtained before TCRalphabeta/CD19-depleted stem cell transplant. The receptor set was obtained from a child younger than two with acute myeloid leukemia, due to receive a stem cell transplant.

This clonotype was seen ten or more times. This chain links TRBV7-9 with TRBJ2-5; 9 bases are a match to TRBD1. In germline, CDR1 is SEHNR, CDR2 FQNEAQ (reference sequence). V lost 6 bases and J lost 5; bases outside the gene matches: 4. The CDR3 spans 13 residues. The CDR3 region has the DNA TGTGCCAGCAGGGGACAGGGACAGGAGACCCAGTACTTC. Residues: CASRGQGQETQYF.

This clonotype has ten or more counts. The gene calls are TRBV12-3 or TRBV12-4 and TRBJ2-7; no clear D. Trimming left V 5 bases short and J 5 bases short, with 19 bases between. The CDR3 extends over 15 amino acids. In DNA form, the CDR3 reads TGTGCCAGCAGTCCCGCGTACCGGACCGTGAACGAGCAGTACTTC. Translated: CASSPAYRTVNEQYF.

This clonotype has ten or more counts. This rearrangement joins TRBV6-1 to TRBJ2-7; D is uncertain. Trimming removed 5 bases from V and 2 bases from J, with 13 bases in between. Germline CDR1 and CDR2: MNHNS and SASEGT. CDR3 length: 14 amino acids. The CDR3 region is CASSSLEAPYEQYF. The DNA for the CDR3 is TGTGCCAGCAGTAGCCTCGAGGCTCCCTACGAGCAGTACTTC.

This clonotype was seen many times. J is TRBJ1-2 and V is TRBV27; D perhaps matches TRBD1 (6 bases). The CDR3 is 15 amino acids. V was pared by 3 bases and J by 8 bases, with 19 bases between. Per germline, CDR1 MNHEY and CDR2 SMNVEV (reference sequence). CDR3 nucleotides: TGTGCCAGCAGTTTTTCGACAGGAGCTTCGCGAGGCTACACCTTC. Translating gives CASSFSTGASRGYTF.

This clonotype was recorded at least ten times. CDR3 nucleotides: TGTGCCAGCAGACTAGCGGGAGTTTACGAGCAGTACTTC. Its translation is CASRLAGVYEQYF. The V and J genes are TRBV6-6 and TRBJ2-7, with TRBD2 identical over 11 bases. This CDR3 has 13 amino acids. V lost 6 bases to trimming and J lost 4 bases; unmatched junction nucleotides: 2. The germline V gene encodes CDR1 MNHNY and CDR2 SVGAGI (reference sequence).

The chain combines TRBV6-4 with TRBJ2-2; 9 nucleotides agree with TRBD1. V shed 8 bases and J 5 bases; nucleotides not matched to a gene: 6. CDR1 and CDR2 from the germline V gene are MRHNA and SNTAGT. The CDR3 loop spans 14 amino acids. The CDR3: CASQGQGGTGELFF. For the CDR3, the DNA is TGTGCCAGCCAGGGACAGGGCGGGACCGGGGAGCTGTTTTTT.

This clonotype was seen a few times. The chain combines TRBV28 with TRBJ2-3; 9 bases fit TRBD2. With 3 bases clipped from V and 5 bases from J, the junction kept 9 bases outside the gene matches. The germline gives CDR1 MDHEN, CDR2 SYDVKM. CDR3 size: 16 residues. The CDR3 loop reads CASSFKGGRAGDTQYF. For the CDR3, the DNA is TGTGCCAGCAGTTTCAAGGGCGGGAGGGCCGGAGATACGCAGTATTTT.

This clonotype was recorded at least ten times. The chain uses TRBV5-1 and TRBJ1-4; a weak D match, TRBD1 (5 bases). The V end lost 4 bases, the J end lost 6 bases, and 10 bases lay between the germline ends. The CDR3 spans 13 residues. Germline V lookup: CDR1 SGHRS, CDR2 YFSETQ. CDR3 sequence: CASSRGGDEKLFF. The CDR3 nucleotides read TGCGCCAGCAGCAGGGGAGGAGATGAAAAACTGTTTTTT.

J is TRBJ1-1 and V is TRBV7-2; D uncertain. This CDR3 is built from 15 residues. Germline V gives CDR1 SGHTA, CDR2 FQGNSA. V lost 1 base and J 4 bases, leaving 13 bases between the germline ends. CDR3 loop: CASSLEPGRITEAFF. The CDR3 nucleotides are TGTGCCAGCAGCTTAGAGCCGGGGAGGATCACTGAAGCTTTCTTT.

This clonotype appeared many times. CDR3 sequence reads: CASSLRPSASDTQYF. The DNA of the CDR3 is TGTGCCAGCAGCCTGAGGCCTAGCGCGTCAGATACGCAGTATTTT. The genes are TRBV7-6 and TRBJ2-3, with D perhaps matching TRBD2 (6 bases). The CDR3 loop spans 15 amino acids. Trimming took 5 bases from V and 4 from J, leaving 16 bases between them. Per the germline V gene, CDR1 is SGHVS and CDR2 is FNYEAQ.

On this clonotype itself: Its ends do not fully match the called genes, so a read error is possible. The chain couples TRBV9 to TRBJ1-2, with a tentative D call TRBD1 (5 bases). Germline values: CDR1 SGDLS, CDR2 YYNGEE. The CDR3 totals 17 residues. CDR3 bases: TGTGACAGCAGCGAACCGGGACGGCGAGGATTTAACTATGGCTACACCTTC. Its translation is CDSSEPGRRGFNYGYTF.

As regards this clonotype: The junction differs from germline at one of its ends, possibly a read error. The V call is TRBV12-3 or TRBV12-4, the J call TRBJ1-4; D may be TRBD1 (5 bases). The CDR3 extends over 14 amino acids. CDR3 loop: CASSRDGDNEKLFF. CDR3 nucleotides: TGTGCCAGCAGTCGGGACGGAGATAATGAAAAACTTTTTTTT.

This clonotype was counted many times. J is TRBJ2-7 and V is TRBV18, with TRBD2 matching 9 bases. Germline values: CDR1 KGHSH, CDR2 LQKENI. CDR3 size: 14 residues. J lost 0 bases, V lost 4 bases, and 1 base had no gene match. CDR3 bases: TGTGCCAGCTCACGACTAGCGGCCTCCTACGAGCAGTACTTC. This codes for CASSRLAASYEQYF.

This clonotype has ten or more counts. The chain joins TRBV10-3 to TRBJ1-1; no reliable D call. CDR3 length: 12 residues. From germline, CDR1 is ENHRY and CDR2 SYGVKD. Trimming cost V 10 bases and J 2 bases, with 11 bases left between them. The CDR3 DNA reads as TGTGCCACTTCGGAATTCAACACTGAAGCTTTCTTT. This codes for CATSEFNTEAFF.

This clonotype was counted many times. V and J are TRBV12-3 or TRBV12-4 and TRBJ1-1, with unresolved D. The V gene lost 4 bases and the J gene lost 8 bases, with 11 bases spanning the gap. The CDR3 is 12 residues long. CDR3 nucleotides: TGTGCCAGCAGTTCCCGGACGTTAGAAGCTTTCTTT. Translation: CASSSRTLEAFF.

This clonotype was seen ten or more times. V and J are TRBV5-1 and TRBJ2-1, with D unclear. The CDR3 totals 15 residues. Germline V gene data show CDR1 as SGHRS and CDR2 as YFSETQ. V was shortened by 5 bases and J by 0 bases, with 12 bases between the two germline ends. Here the CDR3 DNA reads TGCGCCAGCAGGATAGGAATTAGCTCCTACAATGAGCAGTTCTTC. It is translated as CASRIGISSYNEQFF.

With regard to this clonotype: Possible read error: a much larger clone is one base away. The J gene is TRBJ1-4, the V gene TRBV7-9; D ambiguous. Germline-derived CDR1 and CDR2 are SEHNR and FQNEAQ (reference sequence). CDR3 length: 16 amino acids. The CDR3 DNA follows: TGTACCAGCAGCCCGGAGGCTAGGCACCTGGAAGAAAAACTGTTTTTT. It is translated as CTSSPEARHLEEKLFF.

This clonotype was observed at least ten times. The CDR3 sequence is CASSLGVGGTDTQYF. CDR3 DNA: TGTGCCAGCAGTTTAGGGGTTGGGGGCACAGATACGCAGTATTTT. This rearrangement joins TRBV27 to TRBJ2-3; D not resolved. The germline CDR1 and CDR2 sequences are MNHEY and SMNVEV (reference sequence). CDR3 length equals 15 residues. V was trimmed by 2 bases and J by 1 base, leaving 10 bases between them.

The chain joins TRBV5-4 to TRBJ1-1, with no clear D. Germline V gene data show CDR1 as SGHNT and CDR2 as YYREEE (reference sequence). The V end lost 5 bases, the J end lost 4 bases, and 21 bases lay between the germline ends. This CDR3 has 16 amino acids. The CDR3 loop reads CASSTNMDSRRTEAFF. The CDR3 bases are TGTGCCAGCAGTACTAACATGGACTCACGCCGCACTGAAGCTTTCTTT. Together with reference TRBV5-4 and TRBJ1-1, the CDR3 gives the full variable domain: ETGVTQSPTHLIKTRGQQVTLRCSSQSGHNTVSWYQQALGQGPQFIFQYYREEENGRGNFPPRFSGLQFPNYSSELNVNALELDDSALYLCASSTNMDSRRTEAFFGQGTRLTVV.

Many counts were recorded for this clonotype. The chain joins TRBV6-6 to TRBJ2-5; a possible D gene is TRBD2 (6 bases). CDR1 and CDR2 (germline): MNHNY, SVGAGI (reference sequence). Trimming took 6 bases from V and 7 from J, leaving 18 bases between them. The CDR3 spans 14 residues. The CDR3 DNA follows: TGTGCCAGCAGGCCCGGCGGGATAGGAGGGACCCAGTACTTC. It encodes CASRPGGIGGTQYF.

In this sample, this clonotype turned up many times. The V call is TRBV28, the J call TRBJ1-5; D not certain. The CDR3 covers 15 residues. Germline loops: CDR1 MDHEN, CDR2 SYDVKM. V lost 4 bases to trimming and J lost 3 bases, with 13 bases between them. CDR3 nucleotides: TGTGCCAGCAGTTCCCTCGGACTGAACAATCAGCCCCAGCATTTT. Its translation is CASSSLGLNNQPQHF. The full variable domain, its missing parts supplied by reference TRBV28 and TRBJ1-5, is DVKVTQSSRYLVKRTGEKVFLECVQDMDHENMFWYRQDPGLGLRLIYFSYDVKMKEKGDIPEGYSVSREKKERFSLILESASTNQTSMYLCASSSLGLNNQPQHFGDGTRLSIL.

This clonotype was observed many times. The chain is built from TRBV29-1 and TRBJ2-2; D is ambiguous. The CDR3 is 12 amino acids. The V and J ends lost 2 bases and 1 base respectively, with 2 bases between them. Germline-derived CDR1 and CDR2 are SQVTM and ANQGSEA. CDR3 in amino acids: CSVEWNTGELFF. As DNA, the CDR3 is TGCAGCGTTGAATGGAACACCGGGGAGCTGTTTTTT.

This clonotype came up many times. This chain uses TRBV18 with TRBJ2-3; D remains unclear. V lost 0 bases to trimming and J lost 4 bases, with 8 bases between them. The CDR3 length is 14 residues. CDR1 KGHSH and CDR2 LQKENI come from the germline V gene. CDR3 residues: CASSPPPTADTQYF. CDR3 nucleotide sequence: TGTGCCAGCTCACCACCTCCGACGGCAGATACGCAGTATTTT.

On this clonotype itself: A read error is likely, as this CDR3 ends without the conserved phenylalanine or tryptophan. The chain has TRBV29-1 and TRBJ2-1, with a possible D match to TRBD2 (5 bases). Germline lookup yields CDR1 SQVTM and CDR2 ANQGSEA. Trimming shortened V by 7 bases and J by 8 bases, and 15 bases separated the two germline ends. This CDR3 has 12 residues. The chain's CDR3 is CSAMREWDEQFY. The CDR3 bases are TGCAGCGCTATGAGGGAGTGGGATGAGCAGTTCTAC.

This clonotype has at least ten counts. This CDR3 is CSVGWVRETQYF. CDR3 DNA sequence: TGCAGCGTTGGATGGGTCAGGGAGACCCAGTACTTC. The V and J genes are TRBV29-1 and TRBJ2-5; D call uncertain. Germline lookup yields CDR1 SQVTM and CDR2 ANQGSEA. The CDR3 covers 12 residues. Trimming removed 4 bases at V and 5 bases at J, with 11 bases between.

This clonotype was counted many times. The genes are TRBV20-1 and TRBJ2-7; D may correspond to TRBD1 or TRBD2 (5 bases each). The CDR3 length is 13 residues. Trimming pared 5 bases from V and 2 bases from J, leaving 13 bases between. CDR1 and CDR2 (germline): DFQATT, SNEGSKA (reference sequence). The CDR3 sequence is CSAPGGDPYEQYF. The CDR3 nucleotides read TGCAGTGCTCCGGGTGGGGACCCCTACGAGCAGTACTTC.